This TCR beta chain was recorded in a study of PD-L1 blockade in urothelial cancer. Study-wide context: Treatment start was followed by blood analysis at 3 weeks (second dose) and again at 6 weeks.

Germline V gene sequence: CDR1 LGHNA, CDR2 YSLEER. The V and J ends lost 0 bases and 3 bases, in that order; junction bases with no gene match: 4. CDR3 length equals 16 residues. Patients were diagnosed with urothelial carcinoma, either locally advanced or metastatic. This clone was detected a few times. Its target is not known. General study findings and limits: Durable-benefit cases showed more tumor-associated blood clone expansion at 3 weeks.

Synthetic TCR analog templates were spiked into all PCRs individually. The repertoire was sequenced with immunoSEQ multiplex PCR; TCRdb's copy has only in-frame clones and lacks some. The table has about 38,000 clones, 83% seen once. Sequencing used PBMCs, obtained around atezolizumab (anti-PD-L1) treatment. The clonotype comes from a man aged 55 to 70 with urothelial cancer. This chain connects TRBV4-3 to TRBJ2-3, with 9 bases identical to TRBD1. The CDR3 sequence: CASSQDLGTGTDTQYF. Here the CDR3 DNA reads TGCGCCAGCAGCCAAGATCTCGGGACAGGGACAGATACGCAGTATTTT.